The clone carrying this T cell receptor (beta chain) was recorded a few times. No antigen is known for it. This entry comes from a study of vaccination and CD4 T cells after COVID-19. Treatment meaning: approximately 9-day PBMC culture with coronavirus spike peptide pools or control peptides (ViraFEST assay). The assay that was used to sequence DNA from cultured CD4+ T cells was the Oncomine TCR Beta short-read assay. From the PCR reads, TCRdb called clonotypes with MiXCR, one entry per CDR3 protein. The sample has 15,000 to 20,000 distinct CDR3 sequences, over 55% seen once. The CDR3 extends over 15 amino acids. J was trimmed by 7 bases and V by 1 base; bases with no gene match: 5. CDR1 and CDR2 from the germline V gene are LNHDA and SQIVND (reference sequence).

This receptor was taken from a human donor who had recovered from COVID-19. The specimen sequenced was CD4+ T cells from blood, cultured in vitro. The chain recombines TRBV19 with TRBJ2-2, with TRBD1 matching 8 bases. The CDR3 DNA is TGTGCCAGTAGTATAGCCGGCAGGGGGCGCGGGGAGCTGTTTTTT. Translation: CASSIAGRGRGELFF.